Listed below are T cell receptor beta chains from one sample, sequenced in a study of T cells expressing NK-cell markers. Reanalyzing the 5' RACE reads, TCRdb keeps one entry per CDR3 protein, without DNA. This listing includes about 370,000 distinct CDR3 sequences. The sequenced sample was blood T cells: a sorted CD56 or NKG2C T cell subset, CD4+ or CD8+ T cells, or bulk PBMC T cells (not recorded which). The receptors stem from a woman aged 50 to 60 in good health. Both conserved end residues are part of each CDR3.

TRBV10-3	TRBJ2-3	CAIRPGWEPGDTQYF
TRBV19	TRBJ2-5	CASRLGGQETQYF
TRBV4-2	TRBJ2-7	CASSRGLAGGPSTYEQYF
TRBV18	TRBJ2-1	CASSPRTRSFNNEQFF
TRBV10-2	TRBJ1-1	CAARYGQGSNTEAFF
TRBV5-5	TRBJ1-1	CASSRFLSVNTEAFF
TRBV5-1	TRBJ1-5	CASSAGTGNQPQHF
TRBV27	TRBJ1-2	CASSLKANYGYTF
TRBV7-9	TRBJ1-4	CASSNPPTGMSGKLFF
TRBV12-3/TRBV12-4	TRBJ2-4	CASSWQGGKNIQYF
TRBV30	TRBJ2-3	CAWANSGFYTDTQYF
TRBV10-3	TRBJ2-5	CAISVGAGETQYF
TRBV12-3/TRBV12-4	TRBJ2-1	CASSSGLAGVTYNEQFF
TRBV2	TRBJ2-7	CASSRQGAYEQYF
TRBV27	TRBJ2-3	CASSLERGGTQYF
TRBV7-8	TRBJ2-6	CASSPGGAGANVLTF
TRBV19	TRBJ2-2	CATLLGGAGELFF
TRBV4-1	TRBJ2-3	CASSPSWAGGTDTQYF
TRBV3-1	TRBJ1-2	CASSQEFGGYTF
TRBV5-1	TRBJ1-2	CASSLEGLQGGGYTF
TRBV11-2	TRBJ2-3	CASSSGLVGSNTQYF
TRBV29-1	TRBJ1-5	CSTRTGDQPQHF
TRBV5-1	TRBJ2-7	CASSPPRVFEQYF